This entry features one TCR beta chain sequence. The antigen remains unidentified. Trimming at V came to 4 bases and at J to 3 bases, leaving 4 bases not matched to a gene. Germline-derived CDR1 and CDR2 are SGHNT and YENEEA. The CDR3 extends over 14 amino acids. At sampling all donors were nominally healthy, likely with unrecorded immune exposures. This entry comes from a study of cytomegalovirus exposure and HLA in healthy donors. Both 60 Vbeta primers and 13 Jbeta primers went into the PCR. TCRdb's table, derived via immunoSEQ multiplex PCR, lists solely in-frame clones and lacks some. The sample yields 200,000 or so clones, 85% seen once. Broader study findings: With further analysis later on, most CMV-associated TCR beta chains appeared HLA-restricted.

V is TRBV11-3 and J is TRBJ2-3; 7 bases map to TRBD1. The receptor comes from a human donor in good health. The sequencing sample was made of PBMCs. CDR3 loop: CASSSYRGTDTQYF. CDR3 bases: TGTGCCAGCAGCTCATACAGGGGTACAGATACGCAGTATTTT.